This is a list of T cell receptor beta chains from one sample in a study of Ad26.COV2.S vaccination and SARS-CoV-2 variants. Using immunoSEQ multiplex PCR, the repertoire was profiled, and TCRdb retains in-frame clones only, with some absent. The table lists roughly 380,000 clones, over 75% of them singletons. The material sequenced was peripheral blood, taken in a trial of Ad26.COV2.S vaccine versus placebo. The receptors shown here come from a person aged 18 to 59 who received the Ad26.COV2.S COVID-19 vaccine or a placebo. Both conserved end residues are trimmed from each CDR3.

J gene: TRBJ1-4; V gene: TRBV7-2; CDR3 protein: ASSLVGGPTGVTNEKLF
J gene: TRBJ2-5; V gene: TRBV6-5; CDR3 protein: ASSYPGQQETQY
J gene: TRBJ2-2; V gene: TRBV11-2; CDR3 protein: ASSFWPRTANSGELF
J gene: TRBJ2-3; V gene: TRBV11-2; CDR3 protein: ASLDSGTFTDTQY
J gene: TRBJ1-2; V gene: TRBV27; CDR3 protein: ASSFGEGFNYGYT
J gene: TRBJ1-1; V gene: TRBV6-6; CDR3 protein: ASSYGQVNLNTEAF
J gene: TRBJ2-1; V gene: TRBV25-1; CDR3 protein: ASSAIRLGGYNEQF
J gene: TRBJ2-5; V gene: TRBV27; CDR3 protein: ASSQTGWEETQY
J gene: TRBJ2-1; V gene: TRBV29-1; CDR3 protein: SVEEGWNEQF
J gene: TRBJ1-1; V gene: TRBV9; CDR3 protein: ASSVALGTGVNTEAF
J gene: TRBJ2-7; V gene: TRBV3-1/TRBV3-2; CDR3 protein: ASSQDSSGAYEQY
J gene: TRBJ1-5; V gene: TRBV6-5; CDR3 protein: ASSYRPDQPQH
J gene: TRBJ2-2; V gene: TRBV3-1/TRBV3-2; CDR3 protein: ASSQGTGGFLANTGELF
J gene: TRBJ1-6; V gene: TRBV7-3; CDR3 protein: ASIVRSLH
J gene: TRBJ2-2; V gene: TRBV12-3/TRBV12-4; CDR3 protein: ASSRRDTGELF
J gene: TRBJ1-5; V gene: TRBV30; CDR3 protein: AWSGGYNQPQH
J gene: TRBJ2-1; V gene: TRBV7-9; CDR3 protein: ASSLGGGSNEQF
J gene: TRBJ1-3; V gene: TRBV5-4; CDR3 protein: ASSLDPLGSSGNTIY
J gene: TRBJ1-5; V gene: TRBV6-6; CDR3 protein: ASSYTRQSQPQH
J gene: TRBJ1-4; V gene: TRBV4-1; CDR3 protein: ASSQTQGPGGKLF
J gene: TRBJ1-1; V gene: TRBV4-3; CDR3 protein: ASSQDSGGADTEAF
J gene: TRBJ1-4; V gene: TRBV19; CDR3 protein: ASSNRFAFATNEKLF
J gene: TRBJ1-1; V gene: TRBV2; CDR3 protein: ASSVGTEAF
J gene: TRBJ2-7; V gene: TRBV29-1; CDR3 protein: SVTGGYSYEQY
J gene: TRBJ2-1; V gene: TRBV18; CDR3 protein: ASSPDFNEQF
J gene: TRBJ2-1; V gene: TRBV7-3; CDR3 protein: ASSLSRPGNGNEQF
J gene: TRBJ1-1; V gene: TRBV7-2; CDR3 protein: ASSPVGGVTEAF
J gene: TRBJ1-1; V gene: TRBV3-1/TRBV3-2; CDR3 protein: ASSPTGAPNTEAF
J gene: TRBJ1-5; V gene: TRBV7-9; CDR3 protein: ASSPDGINQPQH
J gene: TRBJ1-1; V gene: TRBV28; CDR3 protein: ASTHLGGTDTEAF
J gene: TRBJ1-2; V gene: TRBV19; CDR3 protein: ASSPRETELYGYT
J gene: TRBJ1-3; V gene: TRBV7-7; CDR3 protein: ASSPGRNTIY
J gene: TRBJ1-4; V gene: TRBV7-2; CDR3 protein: ASSLRWQGATNEKLF
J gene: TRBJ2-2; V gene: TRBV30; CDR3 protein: AWSVQVTGELF
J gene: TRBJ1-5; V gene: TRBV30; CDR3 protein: AWGSPQYSNQPQH
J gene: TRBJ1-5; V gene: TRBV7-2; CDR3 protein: ASSLGTPGGRSNQPQH
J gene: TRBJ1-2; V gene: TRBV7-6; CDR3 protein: ASSDRGYGYT
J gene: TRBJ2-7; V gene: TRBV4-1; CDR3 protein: ASSSELPYEQY
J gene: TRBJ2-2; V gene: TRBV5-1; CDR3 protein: ASSSFAEITGELF
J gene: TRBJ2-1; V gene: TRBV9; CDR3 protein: ASSPRTSGVGEQF
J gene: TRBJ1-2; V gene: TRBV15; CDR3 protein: ATSPGGGYGYT
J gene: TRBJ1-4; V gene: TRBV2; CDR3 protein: ASSDPGTKTNEKLF
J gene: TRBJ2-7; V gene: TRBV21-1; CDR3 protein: ASSYPQGLSSYEQY
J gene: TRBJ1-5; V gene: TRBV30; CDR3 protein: AWSLQGNQPQH